This T cell receptor beta chain emerged from a study of CD8 T cells in ankylosing spondylitis. TCRdb re-called the 5' RACE reads with MiXCR, one entry per CDR3 protein. The sample lists roughly 150,000 distinct CDR3 sequences, around a tenth occurring once. V gave up 7 bases and J gave up 7 bases, with 17 bases separating them. The CDR3 runs 13 residues. In the case of this clonotype: As yet, its antigen is unknown. A clone one base away is much larger, so this may be a read error.

Overall study results and limits: A TCR beta motif made of several highly homologous variants seemed typical of ankylosing spondylitis blood.

V and J are TRBV12-3 or TRBV12-4 and TRBJ2-7, with D possibly matching TRBD1 (6 bases). Sequencing was done on a sample of blood, either unsorted or a sorted T cell fraction (not recorded which). This TCR was recovered from a female donor with ankylosing spondylitis or in good health (not recorded which). CDR3 region: CASTLSPTGEQYF. CDR3 DNA sequence: TGTGCCAGCACCCTTTCCCCAACAGGGGAGCAGTACTTC.